This T cell receptor (beta chain) appears in the sequencing data of a study of blood T cell repertoires in COVID-19. Study as a whole: Collection of acute and convalescent COVID-19 samples took place in the United States, Italy and Spain. PBMCs, B-cell-depleted T cells, or T cells were the source of the cDNA or gDNA that made up the material.

Looked up from germline, CDR1 is SGHNT and CDR2 is YYREEE (reference sequence). The V end was cut by 3 bases, the J end by 7 bases, with 20 bases between. This CDR3 region has 16 residues. As processed by the authors: How many nucleated cells were present was estimated from reference gene primer amplification. Here immunoSEQ multiplex PCR was the method, and the copy in TCRdb shows in-frame clones only, minus some. The DNA gave D and trimming, while V, J and clone size come from that table. This table holds some 80,000 clones, around nine tenths found once. This clone has a single count. This TCR derives from a human donor in a cohort sampled during active COVID-19. This sequence joins TRBV5-4 and TRBJ2-1; maybe TRBD1 (6 bases). The sequenced sample was peripheral blood. CDR3 DNA sequence: TGTGCCAGCAGCTCTGGTGGAGTGGGGGCGCTAAATGAGCAGTTCTTC. Translating gives CASSSGGVGALNEQFF.